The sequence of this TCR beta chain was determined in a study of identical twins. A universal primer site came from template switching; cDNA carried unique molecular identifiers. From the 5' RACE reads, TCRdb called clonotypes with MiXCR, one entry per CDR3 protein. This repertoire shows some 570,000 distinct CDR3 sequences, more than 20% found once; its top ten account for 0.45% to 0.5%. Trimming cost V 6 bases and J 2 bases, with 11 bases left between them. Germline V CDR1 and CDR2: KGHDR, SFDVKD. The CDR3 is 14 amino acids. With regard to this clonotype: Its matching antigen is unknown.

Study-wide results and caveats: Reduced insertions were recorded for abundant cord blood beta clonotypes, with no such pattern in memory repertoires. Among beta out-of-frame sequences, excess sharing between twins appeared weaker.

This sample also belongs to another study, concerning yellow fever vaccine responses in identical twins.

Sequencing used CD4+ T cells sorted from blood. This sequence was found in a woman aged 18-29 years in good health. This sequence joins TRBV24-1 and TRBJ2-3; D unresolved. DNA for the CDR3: TGTGCCACCAGTTTGGCGGCAAACACAGATACGCAGTATTTT. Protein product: CATSLAANTDTQYF.